Each of the 9 T cell receptor beta chains below was sequenced from the same sample in a study of human T cells and chemical hapten exposure. One entry per CDR3 protein results from TCRdb running MiXCR on the RACE reads. The sample lists around 200,000 distinct CDR3 sequences; more than 25% were seen once. Stated time point: pre-sensitization, week 0. Treatment meaning: therapeutic diphenylcyclopropenone sensitization with weekly scalp DPC. Sequences were derived from whole blood, sampled in connection with sensitization to the hapten diphenylcyclopropenone (DPC). These receptors were taken from a woman in her thirties with alopecia areata. Some clones in this sample may be carry-over from other donors' samples.

In its sample, this clonotype was seen once. The chain recombines TRBV7-2 with TRBJ2-5; D is unclear. CDR1 SGHTA and CDR2 FQGNSA come from the germline V gene. Trimming shortened V by 6 bases and J by 2 bases, and 16 bases separated the two germline ends. The CDR3 is 15 residues long. The CDR3 loop reads CASRTPPPGQETQYF. Written as DNA, the CDR3 is TGTGCCAGCAGAACACCGCCTCCTGGGCAAGAGACCCAGTACTTC.

This sequence joins TRBV3-1 and TRBJ2-3, with D unresolved. Trimming shortened V by 0 bases and J by 5 bases, and 6 bases separated the two germline ends. The CDR3 totals 13 residues. CDR1 is LGHDT and CDR2 is YNNKEL in the germline V gene (reference sequence). As DNA, the CDR3 is TGTGCCAGCAGCCAAGATTGGCTAGATACGCAGTATTTT. It encodes CASSQDWLDTQYF.

This rearrangement joins TRBV29-1 to TRBJ2-1, with D unresolved. Germline CDR1 and CDR2: SQVTM and ANQGSEA. The CDR3 runs 14 residues. Trimming left V 4 bases short and J 2 bases short, with 12 bases between. In nucleotides, the CDR3 is TGCAGCGTTGTGGCCCGTGGGGCCTACAATGAGCAGTTCTTC. This gives the protein CSVVARGAYNEQFF.

V usage is TRBV18 and J usage is TRBJ1-5, with TRBD1 as a possible D gene (6 bases). V lost 8 bases to trimming and J lost 1 base, with 15 bases between them. This CDR3 comprises 15 residues. Germline V gene sequence: CDR1 KGHSH, CDR2 LQKENI. The DNA for the CDR3 is TGTGCCAGCAGTCCCAGGGGAGGGAGCAATCAGCCCCAGCATTTT. This translates into CASSPRGGSNQPQHF.

The V gene is TRBV7-8, the J gene TRBJ1-5; 8 nucleotides match TRBD1. Germline V gives CDR1 SGHVS, CDR2 FQNEAQ. The ends lost 4 bases at V and 3 bases at J; junction bases unmatched: 5. The CDR3 consists of 15 residues. CDR3 sequence: CASSSTTGANQPQHF. CDR3 DNA: TGTGCCAGCAGCTCCACGACAGGGGCCAATCAGCCCCAGCATTTT.

The rearrangement links TRBV7-2 to TRBJ2-1; 11 bases align to TRBD2. The CDR3 runs 16 residues. CDR1 is SGHTA, CDR2 FQGNSA, per germline. V lost 5 bases, J lost 4 bases, and 7 bases stayed unmatched. The CDR3 is CASSPTSGMGYNEQFF. In nucleotides, the CDR3 is TGTGCCAGCAGCCCGACTAGCGGGATGGGGTACAATGAGCAGTTCTTC.

V is TRBV4-1 and J is TRBJ2-5; the match to TRBD2 covers 12 bases. Germline lookup yields CDR1 MGHRA and CDR2 YSYEKL. Unmatched junction bases numbered 8, after V lost 4 bases and J lost 5 bases. CDR3 length: 16 residues. DNA for the CDR3: TGCGCCAGCAGCCGACTAGCGGGAGATGTCATGGAGACCCAGTACTTC. It yields the protein CASSRLAGDVMETQYF.

The rearrangement uses TRBV28 and TRBJ2-7, with D possibly called TRBD1 or TRBD2 (6 bases each). V was cut by 3 bases and J by 0 bases, with 18 bases left in between. CDR3 length: 17 amino acids. Germline V lookup: CDR1 MDHEN, CDR2 SYDVKM. The CDR3 nucleotides read TGTGCCAGCAGTTTCCACCTGGAGGGGGTAAGCTCCTACGAGCAGTACTTC. Its translation: CASSFHLEGVSSYEQYF. The whole variable domain, filled in from reference TRBV28 and TRBJ2-7, reads DVKVTQSSRYLVKRTGEKVFLECVQDMDHENMFWYRQDPGLGLRLIYFSYDVKMKEKGDIPEGYSVSREKKERFSLILESASTNQTSMYLCASSFHLEGVSSYEQYFGPGTRLTVT.

The chain recombines TRBV7-2 with TRBJ2-3; D unclear. Germline V CDR1 and CDR2: SGHTA, FQGNSA. The CDR3 spans 13 residues. The V end was cut by 5 bases, the J end by 4 bases, with 10 bases between. CDR3: CASSPLGPDTQYF. DNA of the CDR3: TGTGCCAGCAGCCCCCTAGGGCCAGATACGCAGTATTTT.